The 13 T cell receptor beta chains in this list originate from one sample, sequenced in a study of low-dose radiotherapy and immunotherapy resistance in tumors. Both TCRalpha and TCRbeta chains were reverse transcribed with V-gene-specific primers. PCR amplification of the TCRs was performed with Phusion for 20 PCR cycles, and it relied on a constant-region primer together with a V-primer adapter. One entry per CDR3 protein, called by TCRdb with MiXCR from the reads. The sample yields tens of thousands of distinct CDR3 sequences, around a sixth seen once. Time point in this sample: after trial treatment. As to treatment: LDRT plus nivolumab, ipilimumab, low-dose cyclophosphamide and aspirin (RACIN trial). Sample: PBMCs, taken after low-dose radiotherapy plus immunotherapy. The receptors were gathered from a male donor with prostate cancer.

The gene calls are TRBV5-1 and TRBJ1-5; D uncertain. The CDR3 extends over 13 amino acids. The germline V gene encodes CDR1 SGHRS and CDR2 YFSETQ. V lost 1 base and J 1 base, leaving 3 bases between the germline ends. In DNA, the CDR3 is TGCGCCAGCAGCTTGATGAGCAATCAGCCCCAGCATTTT. This encodes CASSLMSNQPQHF.

This clonotype was picked up many times. This chain connects TRBV7-2 to TRBJ2-2; D possibly corresponds to TRBD1 (6 bases). CDR1 and CDR2 from the germline V gene are SGHTA and FQGNSA. Trimming took off 3 bases at V and 2 bases at J, with 7 bases between the two ends. This CDR3 has 14 amino acids. This CDR3 is CASSLTGNTGELFF. For the CDR3, the DNA is TGTGCCAGCAGCTTGACAGGAAACACCGGGGAGCTGTTTTTT. Full variable domain (missing parts from reference TRBV7-2 and TRBJ2-2): GAGVSQSPSNKVTEKGKDVELRCDPISGHTALYWYRQSLGQGLEFLIYFQGNSAPDKSGLPSDRFSAERTGGSVSTLTIQRTQQEDSAVYLCASSLTGNTGELFFGEGSRLTVL.

Ten or more counts support this clonotype. The CDR3 loop is CASSPQGLAGAYNEQFF. CDR3 coding DNA: TGTGCCAGCAGTCCACAGGGACTAGCGGGAGCCTACAATGAGCAGTTCTTC. The V gene is TRBV28, the J gene TRBJ2-1; 14 nucleotides align to TRBD2. From germline, CDR1 is MDHEN and CDR2 SYDVKM. Unmatched junction bases numbered 5, after V lost 5 bases and J lost 2 bases. The CDR3 consists of 17 residues.

Ten or more counts support this clonotype. This chain connects TRBV27 to TRBJ2-7; 7 positions match TRBD1. V trimming: 6 bases; J trimming: 2 bases; junction bases outside the gene matches: 10. Germline lookup yields CDR1 MNHEY and CDR2 SMNVEV (reference sequence). The length of the CDR3 is 15 residues. The CDR3 region has the DNA TGTGCCAGCAGCCTTGGGAAAGGGGGCGCCTACGAGCAGTACTTC. As protein: CASSLGKGGAYEQYF.

This clonotype occurred many times. J is TRBJ2-3 and V is TRBV9; no firm D call. The germline gives CDR1 SGDLS, CDR2 YYNGEE. The V end was cut by 0 bases, the J end by 6 bases, with 14 bases between. This CDR3 region has 15 residues. The chain's CDR3 is CASSVEVSRSDTQYF. The CDR3 nucleotides read TGTGCCAGCAGCGTAGAAGTAAGCAGGTCCGATACGCAGTATTTT.

This clonotype was seen repeatedly, ten times or more. The V call is TRBV20-1, the J call TRBJ1-5; possibly TRBD1 for D (5 bases). Per the germline V gene, CDR1 is DFQATT and CDR2 is SNEGSKA (reference sequence). V lost 3 bases and J 6 bases, leaving 12 bases between the germline ends. The CDR3 is 13 amino acids. The CDR3 DNA sequence: TGCAGTGCTAGTAGCAGGGATGGTCAGCCCCAGCATTTT. Protein sequence: CSASSRDGQPQHF.

This clonotype was seen a handful of times. The rearrangement uses TRBV5-1 and TRBJ2-6, with D maybe TRBD1 (6 bases). Deletions cut 0 bases from V and 0 bases from J, with 13 bases between. CDR1 and CDR2 (germline): SGHRS, YFSETQ. This CDR3 is built from 18 residues. The chain's CDR3 is CASSLEDRQASGANVLTF. In nucleotides, the CDR3 is TGCGCCAGCAGCTTGGAAGACAGACAGGCCTCTGGGGCCAACGTCCTGACTTTC. The full variable domain, rest sourced from reference TRBV5-1 and TRBJ2-6, is KAGVTQTPRYLIKTRGQQVTLSCSPISGHRSVSWYQQTPGQGLQFLFEYFSETQRNKGNFPGRFSGRQFSNSRSEMNVSTLELGDSALYLCASSLEDRQASGANVLTFGAGSRLTVL.

There are many counts of this clonotype. V is TRBV7-2 and J is TRBJ2-3; TRBD2 matches 12 bases. V lost 3 bases and J lost 3; bases outside the gene matches: 1. The CDR3 runs to 15 residues. Germline V CDR1 and CDR2: SGHTA, FQGNSA. In DNA, the CDR3 is TGTGCCAGCAGCTTTGGGACTAGCGGGACAGATACGCAGTATTTT. This translates into CASSFGTSGTDTQYF.

This clonotype was picked up many times. This sequence joins TRBV30 and TRBJ1-1; 7 bases are a match to TRBD1. CDR1 and CDR2 (germline): GTSNPN, SVGIG (reference sequence). The CDR3 spans 14 residues. Germline trimming cut 3 bases from V and 5 bases from J; bases unmatched to any gene: 9. CDR3 loop: CAWSARGLGTEAFF. In DNA, the CDR3 is TGTGCCTGGAGCGCGAGGGGGCTCGGGACTGAAGCTTTCTTT.

V gene TRBV7-9 combines with J gene TRBJ2-1, with a weak D call TRBD2 (6 bases). V shed 1 base and J shed 15 bases, with 16 bases lying between them. Germline values: CDR1 SEHNR, CDR2 FQNEAQ (reference sequence). The CDR3 loop spans 13 amino acids. CDR3 sequence reads: CASSLGGREPSFF. CDR3 bases: TGTGCCAGCAGCTTAGGGGGCCGGGAGCCGTCGTTCTTC.

The table lists this clonotype with a few counts. The V call is TRBV12-3 or TRBV12-4, the J call TRBJ2-1, with a tentative D call TRBD2 (6 bases). The CDR3 extends over 14 amino acids. V gave up 2 bases and J gave up 9 bases, with 14 bases separating them. The CDR3 DNA is TGTGCCAGCAGTTTAAGGCTAGCGATCACTGAGCAGTTCTTC. This sequence encodes CASSLRLAITEQFF.

This clonotype showed up many times. The CDR3: CASSPRTSGTYEQYF. The DNA for the CDR3 is TGTGCCAGCAGCCCCCGGACTAGCGGGACTTACGAGCAGTACTTC. This sequence joins TRBV13 and TRBJ2-7, with 12 nucleotides matching TRBD2. The CDR3 length is 15 residues. Germline V gene data show CDR1 as PRHDT and CDR2 as FYEKMQ (reference sequence). V lost 5 bases, J lost 4 bases, and 6 bases stayed unmatched.

Ten or more counts support this clonotype. This sequence joins TRBV20-1 and TRBJ2-3, with TRBD2 identical over 7 bases. CDR3 size: 14 residues. The V gene's germline CDR1 is DFQATT and CDR2 SNEGSKA (reference sequence). V lost 5 bases and J lost 0; bases outside the gene matches: 5. CDR3 sequence: CSALTSTSTDTQYF. The CDR3 nucleotides read TGCAGTGCTTTGACTAGCACTAGCACAGATACGCAGTATTTT.